This TCR beta chain was identified during a study of T cells of healthy individuals (dated by TCRdb to the late 2010s). This clonotype was seen at least ten times. What this receptor recognizes is not known. No quality values exist for individual bases; no much larger clone is one base distant. Sequences LGHNA (CDR1) and YSLEER (CDR2) are obtained from the germline V gene. Cut back by 0 bases and 5 bases, the V and J ends lie 10 bases apart. The CDR3 sequence holds 14 residues, the cysteine and phenylalanine included. The read is trimmed to its CDR3 DNA, 42 bases read in frame from base 1. The library was built by means of 5' RACE. Instrument on record: Illumina MiSeq. In-frame beta chains were kept once TCRdb had trimmed the public reads at Q25 with fastp and called clones with MiXCR. Each entry is one CDR3 protein sequence, shown with its most common DNA and genes. This sample is represented by approximately 100,000 distinct CDR3 sequences; approximately 15% of them were singletons. In total, the top ten clones hold 6.2% of the sample.

Recombination joined TRBV4-3 with TRBJ2-5; the D gene is unclear. The receptor's source is a human donor in good health. CDR3 reads: CASSQDSGSETQYF. The DNA is TGCGCCAGCAGCCAAGATTCGGGCTCTGAGACCCAGTACTTC.